This is a list of T cell receptor beta chains from one sample in a study of T cell changes during pregnancy in multiple sclerosis. Sequencing used immunoSEQ multiplex PCR; TCRdb keeps in-frame clones, though not all of them. The sample includes tens of thousands of clones, about nine tenths seen only once; the top ten take approximately 0.4%. Specimen: CD4+ T cells from peripheral blood mononuclear cells, collected in the third trimester of pregnancy. The receptor set was obtained from a female donor with multiple sclerosis, enrolled in a pregnancy study. The CDR3 runs from the conserved cysteine through the conserved F or W. D genes are given only for firm matches. A row's size may be missing; if present it is once, few, many or a size class.

v_call: TRBV9
clone_size: -
d_call: -
j_call: TRBJ1-5
cdr3_nt: TGTGCCAGCAGCGTAGACTCCGGGACATATCAGCCCCAGCATTTT
cdr3_aa: CASSVDSGTYQPQHF

v_call: TRBV4-3
clone_size: -
d_call: -
j_call: TRBJ1-6
cdr3_nt: TGCGCCAGCAGCCGAGCCAATTCACCCCTCCACTTT
cdr3_aa: CASSRANSPLHF

v_call: TRBV6-5
clone_size: -
d_call: -
j_call: TRBJ1-3
cdr3_nt: TGTGCCAGCAGTTACTCGAGAGGGAACGCCATATATTTT
cdr3_aa: CASSYSRGNAIYF

v_call: TRBV2
clone_size: -
d_call: -
j_call: TRBJ2-4
cdr3_nt: TGTGCCAACGTTACAAACCGGGGGTGGGTAGCCAAAAACATTCAGTACTTC
cdr3_aa: CANVTNRGWVAKNIQYF

v_call: TRBV4-1
clone_size: -
d_call: -
j_call: TRBJ1-1
cdr3_nt: TGCGCCAGCAGCCTCGAGTCCTATAACACTGAAGCTTTCTTT
cdr3_aa: CASSLESYNTEAFF

v_call: TRBV30
clone_size: -
d_call: TRBD1
j_call: TRBJ1-1
cdr3_nt: TGTGCCTGGAGCCGACAGGGGCGGAACACTGAAGCTTTCTTT
cdr3_aa: CAWSRQGRNTEAFF

v_call: TRBV7-2
clone_size: -
d_call: -
j_call: TRBJ2-7
cdr3_nt: TGTGCCAGCAGCCCAGGGTTCTACGAGCAGTACTTC
cdr3_aa: CASSPGFYEQYF

v_call: TRBV11-2
clone_size: -
d_call: -
j_call: TRBJ2-4
cdr3_nt: TGTGCCAGCAGCCCCGGACTGAGTGGCGGAAACATTCAGTACTTC
cdr3_aa: CASSPGLSGGNIQYF

v_call: TRBV19
clone_size: -
d_call: -
j_call: TRBJ1-1
cdr3_nt: TGTGCCAGTAGTAAAAACCCCTTCGAGTCAGCTTTCTTT
cdr3_aa: CASSKNPFESAFF

v_call: TRBV7-3
clone_size: few
d_call: TRBD1
j_call: TRBJ1-2
cdr3_nt: TGTGCCAGCAGCACCAGGGGGCATGGTGGCTACACCTTC
cdr3_aa: CASSTRGHGGYTF

v_call: TRBV9
clone_size: -
d_call: TRBD1
j_call: TRBJ1-1
cdr3_nt: TGTGCCGGGGGACAGGGGATGAACACTGAAGCTTTCTTT
cdr3_aa: CAGGQGMNTEAFF

v_call: TRBV7-9
clone_size: -
d_call: TRBD1
j_call: TRBJ2-7
cdr3_nt: TGTGCCAGCAGCGACAGGGGGCCCTACGAGCAGTACTTC
cdr3_aa: CASSDRGPYEQYF

v_call: TRBV6-6
clone_size: -
d_call: -
j_call: TRBJ2-6
cdr3_nt: TGTGCCAGCAGCCCACAGGGCTCTGGGGCCAACGTCCTGACTTTC
cdr3_aa: CASSPQGSGANVLTF

v_call: TRBV5-6
clone_size: -
d_call: -
j_call: TRBJ1-2
cdr3_nt: TGTGCCAGCATCGACCGAAAACGGGGGTATGGCTACACCTTC
cdr3_aa: CASIDRKRGYGYTF

v_call: TRBV6-1
clone_size: -
d_call: -
j_call: TRBJ1-5
cdr3_nt: TGTGCCAGCAGTGAATCCGGGGGCAATCAGCCCCAGCATTTT
cdr3_aa: CASSESGGNQPQHF

v_call: TRBV14
clone_size: -
d_call: TRBD1
j_call: TRBJ1-1
cdr3_nt: TGTGCCAGCAGCCGCTCACAGGGGATCCCTGAAGCTTTCTTT
cdr3_aa: CASSRSQGIPEAFF

v_call: TRBV27
clone_size: few
d_call: -
j_call: TRBJ1-3
cdr3_nt: TGTGCCAGCAGACCGAGGGCCTCGACCAGCTCTGGAAACACCATATATTTT
cdr3_aa: CASRPRASTSSGNTIYF

v_call: TRBV29-1
clone_size: -
d_call: TRBD2
j_call: TRBJ2-2
cdr3_nt: TGCAGCGTTGCCGATAGCGGGAGCACCGGGGAGCTGTTTTTT
cdr3_aa: CSVADSGSTGELFF

v_call: TRBV12-5
clone_size: once
d_call: -
j_call: TRBJ1-2
cdr3_nt: TGTGCTAGTGGCTTGATCCTCGGGGGCTACACCTTC
cdr3_aa: CASGLILGGYTF

v_call: TRBV25-1
clone_size: -
d_call: TRBD2
j_call: TRBJ2-5
cdr3_nt: TGTGCCAGCAGGTCCAGCGGGGGGGGGCGAGAGACCCAGTACTTC
cdr3_aa: CASRSSGGGRETQYF

v_call: TRBV19
clone_size: few
d_call: -
j_call: TRBJ2-5
cdr3_nt: TGTGCCAGTAGTATTACGGGCGGGACCCAAGAGACCCAGTACTTC
cdr3_aa: CASSITGGTQETQYF

v_call: TRBV20-1
clone_size: -
d_call: -
j_call: TRBJ2-5
cdr3_nt: TGCAGTGCTACTTCAGAGACCCAGTACTTC
cdr3_aa: CSATSETQYF

v_call: TRBV29-1
clone_size: -
d_call: -
j_call: TRBJ2-7
cdr3_nt: TGCAGCGTCCGGGACATCACCCATTCCGAGCAGTACTTC
cdr3_aa: CSVRDITHSEQYF

v_call: TRBV6-1
clone_size: -
d_call: -
j_call: TRBJ1-5
cdr3_nt: TGTGCCAGCAGTGAAAAGGGGGGGAATCAGCCCCAGCATTTT
cdr3_aa: CASSEKGGNQPQHF

v_call: TRBV19
clone_size: -
d_call: TRBD2
j_call: TRBJ2-2
cdr3_nt: TGTGCCAGTAGCCCCGGACTAGGCGGGGAGCTGTTTTTT
cdr3_aa: CASSPGLGGELFF

v_call: TRBV30
clone_size: -
d_call: -
j_call: TRBJ1-1
cdr3_nt: TGTGCGGGGGGACGGTTGAACACTGAAGCTTTCTTT
cdr3_aa: CAGGRLNTEAFF